What follows is one T cell receptor beta chain and its context. Its target is unknown. Measured with immunoSEQ multiplex PCR; TCRdb has only the in-frame clones, and not every one. This table has about 16,000 clones, roughly 84% appearing once. Control samples came 1 year after myeloablative marrow transplants with methotrexate plus calcineurin inhibitor. The ends lost 5 bases at V and 4 bases at J; junction bases unmatched: 9. The CDR3 has 16 amino acids. Germline values: CDR1 SGHNT, CDR2 YENEEA. These data come from a study of T cells after posttransplantation cyclophosphamide. Findings of the study overall: Blood and skin or GI T cell repertoires showed limited TRB overlap. Recipient CMV seropositivity and CMV reactivation strongly tracked TRB clonality. Donor CD8+ memory clones often dominated recipient blood repertoires at later times.

The genes are TRBV11-3 and TRBJ1-2; 11 nucleotides line up with TRBD1. This sequence originates from a male patient between 50 and 60 years old who received an allogeneic stem cell transplant from an unrelated donor, was CMV-positive, and had chronic GVHD only. Some T cells may possibly be graft donor cells. Sample: PBMCs, taken after an allogeneic stem cell transplant with a calcineurin inhibitor and methotrexate. CDR3 nucleotides: TGTGCCAGCAGCCCCGGACAGGGGGCTTCTAGCTATGGCTACACCTTC. Translating it yields CASSPGQGASSYGYTF. The full variable domain, its missing parts supplied by reference TRBV11-3 and TRBJ1-2, is EAGVVQSPRYKIIEKKQPVAFWCNPISGHNTLYWYLQNLGQGPELLIRYENEEAVDDSQLPKDRFSAERLKGVDSTLKIQPAELGDSAVYLCASSPGQGASSYGYTFGSGTRLTVV.